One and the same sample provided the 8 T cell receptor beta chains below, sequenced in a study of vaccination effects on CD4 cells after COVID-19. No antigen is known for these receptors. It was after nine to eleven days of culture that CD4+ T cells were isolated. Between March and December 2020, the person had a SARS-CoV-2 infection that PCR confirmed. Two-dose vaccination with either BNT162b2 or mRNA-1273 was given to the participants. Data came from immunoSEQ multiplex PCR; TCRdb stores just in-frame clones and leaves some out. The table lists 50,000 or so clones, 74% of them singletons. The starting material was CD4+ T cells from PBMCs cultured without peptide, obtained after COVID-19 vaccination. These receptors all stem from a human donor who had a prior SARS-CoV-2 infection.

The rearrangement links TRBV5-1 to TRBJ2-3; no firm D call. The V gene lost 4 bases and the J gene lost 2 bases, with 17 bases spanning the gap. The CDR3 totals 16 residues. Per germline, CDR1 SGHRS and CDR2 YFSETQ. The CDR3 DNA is TGCGCCAGCAGCCCAGGCACTGTCCGGATCACAGATACGCAGTATTTT. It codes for CASSPGTVRITDTQYF.

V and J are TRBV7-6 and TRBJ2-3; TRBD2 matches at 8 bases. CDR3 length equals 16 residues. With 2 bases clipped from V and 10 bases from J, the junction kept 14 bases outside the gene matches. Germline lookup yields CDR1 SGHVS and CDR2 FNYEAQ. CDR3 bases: TGTGCCAGCAGCTTATTCGCTGCGGGAGGAACCCGGGCGCAGTATTTT. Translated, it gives CASSLFAAGGTRAQYF.

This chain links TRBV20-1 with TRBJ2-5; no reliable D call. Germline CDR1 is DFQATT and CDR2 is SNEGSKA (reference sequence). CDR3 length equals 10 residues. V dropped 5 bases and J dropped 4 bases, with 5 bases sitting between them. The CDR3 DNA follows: TGCAGTGCTGACCGAGAGACCCAGTACTTC. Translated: CSADRETQYF.

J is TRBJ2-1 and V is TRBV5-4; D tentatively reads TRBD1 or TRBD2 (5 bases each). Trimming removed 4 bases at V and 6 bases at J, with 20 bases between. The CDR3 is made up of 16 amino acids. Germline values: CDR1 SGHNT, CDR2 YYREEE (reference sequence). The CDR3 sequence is CASSPLVGDVLNEQFF. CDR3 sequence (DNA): TGTGCCAGCAGCCCTCTCGTGGGGGATGTACTCAATGAGCAGTTCTTC.

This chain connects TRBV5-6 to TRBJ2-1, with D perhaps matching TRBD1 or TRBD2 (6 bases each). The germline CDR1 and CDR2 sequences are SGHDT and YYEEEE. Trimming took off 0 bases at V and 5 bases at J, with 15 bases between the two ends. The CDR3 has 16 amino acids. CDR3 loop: CASSLGLQGGNNEQFF. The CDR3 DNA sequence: TGTGCCAGCAGCTTGGGGTTACAGGGAGGAAACAATGAGCAGTTCTTC.

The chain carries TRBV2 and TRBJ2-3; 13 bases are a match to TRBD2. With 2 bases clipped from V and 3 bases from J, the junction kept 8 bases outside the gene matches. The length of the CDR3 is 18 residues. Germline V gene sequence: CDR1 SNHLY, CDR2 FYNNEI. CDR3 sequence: CASSEPKGLAGVTDTQYF. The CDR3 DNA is TGTGCCAGCAGTGAACCGAAAGGACTAGCGGGGGTAACAGATACGCAGTATTTT.

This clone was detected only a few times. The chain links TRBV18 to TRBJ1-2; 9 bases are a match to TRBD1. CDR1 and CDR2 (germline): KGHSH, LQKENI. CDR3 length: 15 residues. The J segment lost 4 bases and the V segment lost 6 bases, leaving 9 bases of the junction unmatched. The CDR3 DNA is TGTGCCAGCTCGGCGGGACAGGGTTGGTCCTATGGCTACACCTTC. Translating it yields CASSAGQGWSYGYTF.

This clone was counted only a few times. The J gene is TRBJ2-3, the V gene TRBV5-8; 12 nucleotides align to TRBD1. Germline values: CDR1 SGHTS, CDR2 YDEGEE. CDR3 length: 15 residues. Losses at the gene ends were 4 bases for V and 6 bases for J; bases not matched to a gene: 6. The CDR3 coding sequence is TGTGCCAGCAGCGTGGGACAGGGGGCCCACGATACGCAGTATTTT. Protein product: CASSVGQGAHDTQYF.